These 13 T cell receptor beta chains were all obtained from the same sample, sequenced in a study of patients and donors after allogeneic stem cell transplantation. TCRdb re-derived calls from the RT-PCR reads in MiXCR, one entry per CDR3 protein. This sample carries about 230,000 distinct CDR3 sequences, roughly 15% of them seen once, and the ten largest clones take roughly 10%. Sequenced sample: blood, either unsorted or a sorted T cell fraction (not recorded which). The receptors were gathered from a human donor who was either an allogeneic HSCT recipient or a stem cell or donor lymphocyte infusion donor (not recorded which). It is not recorded whose cells these are; they may come from a transplant donor.

Many counts were recorded for this clonotype. The rearrangement uses TRBV7-2 and TRBJ2-5; 10 positions agree with TRBD2. The CDR3 runs 15 residues. V gave up 1 base and J gave up 1 base; unmatched junction bases: 0. Germline CDR1 SGHTA, CDR2 FQGNSA. CDR3 DNA: TGTGCCAGCAGCTTAGGACTAGCGGGCCAAGAGACCCAGTACTTC. This translates into CASSLGLAGQETQYF.

This clonotype was seen ten or more times. The chain is built from TRBV6-1 and TRBJ1-1, with 7 bases lining up with TRBD1. V shed 6 bases and J 0 bases; nucleotides not matched to a gene: 7. Germline CDR1 reads MNHNS; CDR2 reads SASEGT. This CDR3 comprises 15 residues. For the CDR3, the DNA is TGTGCCAGCAGCATACAGGGGAATGTGAACACTGAAGCTTTCTTT. Encoded protein: CASSIQGNVNTEAFF.

In this sample, this clonotype turned up a few times. The rearrangement links TRBV12-3 or TRBV12-4 to TRBJ2-4; D ambiguous. The V gene lost 2 bases and the J gene lost 1 base, with 12 bases spanning the gap. The CDR3 sequence is 16 residues long. CDR3 in amino acids: CASSLRFPGAKNIQYF. The CDR3 DNA follows: TGTGCCAGCAGTTTAAGGTTCCCTGGGGCCAAAAACATTCAGTACTTC.

The chain recombines TRBV20-1 with TRBJ1-1; 7 bases agree with TRBD1. The CDR3 contains 13 residues. Trimming removed 5 bases from V and 2 bases from J; junction bases left unmatched: 5. From germline, CDR1 is DFQATT and CDR2 SNEGSKA (reference sequence). CDR3 sequence (DNA): TGCAGTGCTGTCCGGGACAGAAACACTGAAGCTTTCTTT. The encoded protein is CSAVRDRNTEAFF.

This clonotype showed up just a few times. V and J are TRBV29-1 and TRBJ2-4; D tentatively reads TRBD1 or TRBD2 (6 bases each). This CDR3 region has 14 residues. With 6 bases removed from V and 8 bases from J, the gap between germline ends came to 20 bases. CDR1 is SQVTM, CDR2 ANQGSEA, per germline. CDR3 protein: CSVDGGSTTDIQYF. CDR3 in DNA: TGCAGCGTCGACGGGGGCTCAACGACGGACATTCAGTACTTC.

This clonotype was seen a few times. The chain carries TRBV7-2 and TRBJ2-4; D is unresolved. CDR3 length equals 16 residues. V was shortened by 4 bases and J by 6 bases, with 19 bases between the two germline ends. Germline lookup yields CDR1 SGHTA and CDR2 FQGNSA. The CDR3: CASSSRTSYSGNIQYF. CDR3 nucleotide sequence: TGTGCCAGCAGCTCTCGGACGTCTTACTCGGGAAACATTCAGTACTTC.

The table lists this clonotype with many counts. The chain links TRBV12-3 or TRBV12-4 to TRBJ2-7, with D perhaps matching TRBD1 or TRBD2 (5 bases each). V was pared by 6 bases and J by 6 bases, with 15 bases between. The CDR3 spans 13 residues. The CDR3 here is CASSRDPWSEQYF. DNA of the CDR3: TGTGCCAGCAGCCGGGACCCTTGGTCCGAGCAGTACTTC.

This clonotype turned up a few times. The chain combines TRBV14 with TRBJ2-5; D remains ambiguous. This CDR3 spans 14 amino acids. V dropped 5 bases and J dropped 5 bases, with 15 bases sitting between them. CDR1 is SGHDN, CDR2 FVKESK, per germline. CDR3 amino acids: CASSVRQKLETQYF. The CDR3 coding sequence is TGTGCCAGCAGCGTACGGCAGAAGTTGGAGACCCAGTACTTC.

This clonotype was seen only a few times. The rearrangement joins TRBV6-5 to TRBJ1-4; D uncertain. CDR1 is MNHEY, CDR2 SVGAGI, per germline. There are 14 residues in the CDR3. V dropped 2 bases and J dropped 5 bases, with 9 bases sitting between them. This CDR3 reads CASSYPSENEKLFF. For the CDR3, the DNA is TGTGCCAGCAGTTACCCGTCGGAGAATGAAAAACTGTTTTTT.

This clonotype was seen at least ten times. The rearrangement links TRBV7-2 to TRBJ2-1; 7 bases map to TRBD2. V shed 5 bases and J 4 bases; nucleotides not matched to a gene: 8. The V gene's germline CDR1 is SGHTA and CDR2 FQGNSA. The CDR3 extends over 15 amino acids. The CDR3 here is CASSPTSGGYNEQFF. The CDR3 DNA reads TGTGCCAGCAGCCCCACATCCGGGGGGTACAATGAGCAGTTCTTC.

V and J are TRBV4-3 and TRBJ2-3; 8 positions agree with TRBD2. CDR1 and CDR2 (germline): LGHNA, YSLEER. J lost 1 base, V lost 0 bases, and 9 bases had no gene match. There are 18 residues in the CDR3. The DNA for the CDR3 is TGCGCCAGCAGCCAAGATCTGTTCCCAGCGGGGGGCACAGATACGCAGTATTTT. It encodes CASSQDLFPAGGTDTQYF.

This clonotype came up a few times. The gene calls are TRBV18 and TRBJ2-7; 11 bases match TRBD1. V lost 6 bases, J lost 5 bases, and 12 bases stayed unmatched. The V gene's germline CDR1 is KGHSH and CDR2 LQKENI. The CDR3 has 16 residues. Here the CDR3 reads CASSGEGTGGIHEQYF. Written as DNA, the CDR3 is TGTGCCAGCTCGGGGGAAGGGACAGGGGGAATCCACGAGCAGTACTTC.

This clonotype was observed many times. The chain couples TRBV20-1 to TRBJ2-7; D possibly corresponds to TRBD1 (6 bases). The CDR3 is 16 amino acids. V lost 5 bases and J 2 bases, leaving 22 bases between the germline ends. Germline V gene lookup returns CDR1 DFQATT and CDR2 SNEGSKA (reference sequence). The chain's CDR3 is CSAPRGQGAGTYEQYF. The CDR3 DNA sequence: TGCAGTGCTCCACGGGGACAAGGGGCCGGAACCTACGAGCAGTACTTC.